Listed here are 32 T cell receptor beta chains from one sample, sequenced in a study of regulatory T cells in long-lasting Graves disease. iRepertoire HTBI primers and Arm-PCR of CDR3 regions built TCR beta libraries. TCRdb reprocessed the multiplex PCR reads with MiXCR, giving one entry per CDR3 protein. The data contain about 400,000 distinct CDR3 sequences, 15% to 20% of them singletons. Noted time point: newly diagnosed GD, antithyroid drugs for less than 3 months. PBMCs provided the RNA from which the TCR library was made. These data are also associated with another study on T cells in Graves' hyperthyroidism and ophthalmopathy.

Source: peripheral blood mononuclear cells (PBMCs), taken at new diagnosis, from a patient treated with antithyroid drugs. These receptors were obtained from a woman between 18 and 29 years old with Graves disease.

This clonotype has just a few counts. This chain connects TRBV15 to TRBJ1-1; D unclear. This CDR3 contains 13 residues. Germline CDR1 LNHNV, CDR2 YYDKDF (reference sequence). V dropped 7 bases and J dropped 2 bases, with 11 bases sitting between them. The CDR3 DNA follows: TGTGCCACCAAGATCGGGGTAAACACTGAAGCTTTCTTT. It yields the protein CATKIGVNTEAFF. The full variable domain, rest sourced from reference TRBV15 and TRBJ1-1, is DAMVIQNPRYQVTQFGKPVTLSCSQTLNHNVMYWYQQKSSQAPKLLFHYYDKDFNNEADTPDNFQSRRPNTSFCFLDIRSPGLGDTAMYLCATKIGVNTEAFFGQGTRLTVV.

This clonotype was seen at least ten times. The chain uses TRBV18 and TRBJ1-5; D uncertain. Germline V gene data show CDR1 as KGHSH and CDR2 as LQKENI. V shed 3 bases and J shed 3 bases, with 12 bases lying between them. This CDR3 is built from 15 residues. CDR3 in DNA: TGTGCCAGCTCACCCATTGCGTGGGACAATCAGCCCCAGCATTTT. It translates to CASSPIAWDNQPQHF. The full variable domain, with the rest looked up from reference TRBV18 and TRBJ1-5, is NAGVMQNPRHLVRRRGQEARLRCSPMKGHSHVYWYRQLPEEGLKFMVYLQKENIIDESGMPKERFSAEFPKEGPSILRIQQVVRGDSAAYFCASSPIAWDNQPQHFGDGTRLSIL.

This rearrangement joins TRBV6-1 to TRBJ1-5; D unresolved. CDR1 is MNHNS and CDR2 is SASEGT in the germline V gene. CDR3 length: 13 amino acids. V was shortened by 6 bases and J by 4 bases, with 10 bases between the two germline ends. The CDR3 DNA reads TGTGCCAGCAGGGACCGATCTAATCAGCCCCAGCATTTT. Its translation: CASRDRSNQPQHF.

In this sample, this clonotype turned up many times. The chain couples TRBV7-6 to TRBJ2-3; 8 nucleotides align to TRBD2. From germline, CDR1 is SGHVS and CDR2 FNYEAQ. With V trimmed by 1 base and J by 3 bases, 6 bases remained unmatched. This CDR3 is 16 amino acids long. This chain's CDR3 is CASSLGAGGMTDTQYF. The CDR3 DNA reads TGTGCCAGCAGCTTAGGGGCGGGGGGTATGACAGATACGCAGTATTTT.

This clonotype appeared many times. The V call is TRBV13, the J call TRBJ2-7; D remains unclear. Germline-derived CDR1 and CDR2 are PRHDT and FYEKMQ (reference sequence). The CDR3 has 13 amino acids. V lost 5 bases and J 1 base, leaving 9 bases between the germline ends. The CDR3 loop reads CASSHQGSYEQYF. CDR3 sequence (DNA): TGTGCCAGCAGCCACCAAGGGTCCTACGAGCAGTACTTC.

Many counts were recorded for this clonotype. The chain carries TRBV19 and TRBJ1-1; TRBD1 matches at 7 bases. The trim removed 2 bases at V and 10 bases at J, leaving 7 bases unmatched. The germline gives CDR1 LNHDA, CDR2 SQIVND (reference sequence). The CDR3 length is 13 residues. The CDR3 reads CASSIWQGDGAFF. Here the CDR3 DNA reads TGTGCCAGTAGTATATGGCAGGGGGACGGAGCTTTCTTT.

In this sample, this clonotype turned up a few times. The gene calls are TRBV4-1 and TRBJ2-3; 8 bases align to TRBD2. CDR3 length equals 14 residues. Germline V CDR1 and CDR2: MGHRA, YSYEKL. The junction had 5 bases not matched to a gene; V was cut back by 5 bases and J by 4 bases. The CDR3 DNA is TGCGCCAGCAGCAACACGGGGGGGTCAGATACGCAGTATTTT. Translation: CASSNTGGSDTQYF.

This clonotype has a handful of counts. It may be a read error: a sequence one base away is much more abundant. CDR3 DNA: TGCGCCAGCAGCTTTCGGACAGGGCTTTACAGTGAGCAGTTCTTC. This sequence encodes CASSFRTGLYSEQFF. This chain joins TRBV5-1 and TRBJ2-1; TRBD1 agrees at 8 bases. Germline V gene lookup returns CDR1 SGHRS and CDR2 YFSETQ. The CDR3 has 15 amino acids.

This clonotype was observed many times. J is TRBJ2-1 and V is TRBV5-1; TRBD2 matches at 13 bases. Trimming at V came to 4 bases and at J to 8 bases, leaving 9 bases not matched to a gene. The CDR3 spans 16 residues. Germline lookup yields CDR1 SGHRS and CDR2 YFSETQ. The CDR3 nucleotides read TGCGCCAGCAGCGGACTCGGGACTAGCGGGGACCATGAGCAGTTCTTC. Encoded protein: CASSGLGTSGDHEQFF. The full variable domain, completed using reference TRBV5-1 and TRBJ2-1, is KAGVTQTPRYLIKTRGQQVTLSCSPISGHRSVSWYQQTPGQGLQFLFEYFSETQRNKGNFPGRFSGRQFSNSRSEMNVSTLELGDSALYLCASSGLGTSGDHEQFFGPGTRLTVL.

Ten or more counts support this clonotype. The V gene is TRBV11-2, the J gene TRBJ2-2; no reliable D call. CDR3 size: 12 residues. The V end lost 5 bases, the J end lost 4 bases, and 5 bases lay between the germline ends. Germline-derived CDR1 and CDR2 are SGHAT and FQNNGV. In DNA, the CDR3 is TGTGCCAGCAGCCCGCTCACCGGGGAGCTGTTTTTT. Protein: CASSPLTGELFF. The whole variable domain, filled in from reference TRBV11-2 and TRBJ2-2, reads EAGVAQSPRYKIIEKRQSVAFWCNPISGHATLYWYQQILGQGPKLLIQFQNNGVVDDSQLPKDRFSAERLKGVDSTLKIQPAKLEDSAVYLCASSPLTGELFFGEGSRLTVL.

The V and J genes are TRBV19 and TRBJ2-7; 11 bases are a match to TRBD1. The CDR3 length is 16 residues. V lost 6 bases, J lost 5 bases, and 12 bases stayed unmatched. In germline, CDR1 is LNHDA, CDR2 SQIVND (reference sequence). The CDR3 DNA sequence: TGTGCCAGTAGCAGGACTCCGGGACAGGGGGTCGACGAGCAGTACTTC. Residues: CASSRTPGQGVDEQYF.

This clonotype was seen ten or more times. The gene calls are TRBV18 and TRBJ1-2, with no clear D. Germline CDR1 KGHSH, CDR2 LQKENI. Trimming removed 5 bases at V and 8 bases at J, with 9 bases between. The CDR3 extends over 11 amino acids. The CDR3: CASSEGEGYTF. CDR3 DNA: TGTGCCAGCTCAGAGGGAGAAGGCTACACCTTC. Full variable domain (remainder filled in from reference TRBV18 and TRBJ1-2): NAGVMQNPRHLVRRRGQEARLRCSPMKGHSHVYWYRQLPEEGLKFMVYLQKENIIDESGMPKERFSAEFPKEGPSILRIQQVVRGDSAAYFCASSEGEGYTFGSGTRLTVV.

The V and J genes are TRBV6-1 and TRBJ2-1; TRBD2 agrees at 12 bases. Losses at the gene ends were 7 bases for V and 8 bases for J; bases not matched to a gene: 9. The CDR3 spans 15 residues. The germline gives CDR1 MNHNS, CDR2 SASEGT. The CDR3 nucleotides read TGTGCCAGCACCGTGGCTAGCGGGGGGGCCTATGAGCAGTTCTTC. Encoded protein: CASTVASGGAYEQFF.

This clonotype was recorded at least ten times. V gene TRBV5-1 combines with J gene TRBJ2-7, with 8 bases that match TRBD2. CDR3 length equals 15 residues. CDR1 and CDR2 from the germline V gene are SGHRS and YFSETQ. Trimming cost V 7 bases and J 3 bases; bases outside gene matches: 12. CDR3 protein: CASGEISGKYYEQYF. CDR3 coding DNA: TGCGCCAGCGGGGAAATTAGCGGGAAATACTACGAGCAGTACTTC. Full variable domain (outside the CDR3, taken from reference TRBV5-1 and TRBJ2-7): KAGVTQTPRYLIKTRGQQVTLSCSPISGHRSVSWYQQTPGQGLQFLFEYFSETQRNKGNFPGRFSGRQFSNSRSEMNVSTLELGDSALYLCASGEISGKYYEQYFGPGTRLTVT.

This clonotype was observed at least ten times. The DNA of the CDR3 is TGTGCCAGCAGTACCGGACAGGGAGCCAACGTCCTGACTTTC. Its protein is CASSTGQGANVLTF. The gene calls are TRBV6-4 and TRBJ2-6, with 8 positions matching TRBD1. Per germline, CDR1 MRHNA and CDR2 SNTAGT. This CDR3 has 14 residues. V was pared by 5 bases and J by 7 bases, with 4 bases of the junction left unmatched.

This clonotype came up many times. This chain links TRBV6-5 with TRBJ1-1; D possibly corresponds to TRBD1 (5 bases). Per the germline V gene, CDR1 is MNHEY and CDR2 is SVGAGI. Trimming shortened V by 0 bases and J by 6 bases, and 8 bases separated the two germline ends. This CDR3 is 13 amino acids long. CDR3 coding DNA: TGTGCCAGCAGTTACTCATCAGGGTCTGAAGCTTTCTTT. It codes for CASSYSSGSEAFF.

On this clonotype: This sequence may be a read error, since a much larger clone differs from it by one base. V and J are TRBV6-5 and TRBJ1-1; D is uncertain. The CDR3 is made up of 12 amino acids. V lost 2 bases to trimming and J lost 7 bases, with 8 bases between them. The germline V gene encodes CDR1 MNHEY and CDR2 SVGAGI. CDR3 sequence reads: CASSYIGGEAFF. The CDR3 DNA is TGTGCCAGCAGTTACATAGGAGGTGAAGCTTTCTTT.

This clonotype was seen repeatedly, ten times or more. The V call is TRBV6-1, the J call TRBJ1-5; 12 nucleotides match TRBD1. Germline lookup yields CDR1 MNHNS and CDR2 SASEGT. Germline trimming cut 6 bases from V and 6 bases from J; bases unmatched to any gene: 12. The CDR3 contains 17 residues. The CDR3 region is CASSSGTGGDVGQPQHF. The CDR3 DNA is TGTGCCAGCAGCTCCGGGACAGGGGGCGACGTTGGTCAGCCCCAGCATTTT.

This clonotype was seen just once. An end of the junction differs from the germline gene, which may be a read error. This rearrangement joins TRBV28 to TRBJ1-3; D is undetermined. CDR3 size: 16 residues. Germline CDR1 and CDR2: MDHEN and SYDVKM. CDR3 loop: CASSLSGNQRGSTIYF. DNA of the CDR3: TGTGCCAGCAGTTTAAGCGGTAACCAACGGGGAAGCACCATATATTTT.

This clonotype was counted only a few times. The chain joins TRBV27 to TRBJ2-1; 7 bases are a match to TRBD1. Trimming removed 6 bases from V and 14 bases from J; junction bases left unmatched: 10. CDR1 is MNHEY, CDR2 SMNVEV, per germline (reference sequence). The CDR3 is 12 residues long. This chain's CDR3 is CASSLTGNPKFF. CDR3 DNA sequence: TGTGCCAGCAGCCTGACAGGGAATCCGAAGTTCTTC.

Ten or more counts support this clonotype. One end of the junction fails to match germline, which may point to a read error. This sequence joins TRBV5-1 and TRBJ1-3, with 7 bases identical to TRBD1. CDR3 length: 14 amino acids. Germline CDR1 SGHRS, CDR2 YFSETQ. The CDR3 here is CASSFDRAGNTIYF. The CDR3 DNA sequence: TGTGCCAGCAGCTTCGACAGGGCTGGAAACACCATATATTTT. Full variable domain (outside the CDR3, taken from reference TRBV5-1 and TRBJ1-3): KAGVTQTPRYLIKTRGQQVTLSCSPISGHRSVSWYQQTPGQGLQFLFEYFSETQRNKGNFPGRFSGRQFSNSRSEMNVSTLELGDSALYLCASSFDRAGNTIYFGEGSWLTVV.

This chain connects TRBV18 to TRBJ1-3; TRBD1 matches at 8 bases. The V segment lost 6 bases and the J segment 6 bases; nucleotides outside the gene matches: 10. Germline V gene data show CDR1 as KGHSH and CDR2 as LQKENI. The CDR3 consists of 15 residues. CDR3 in amino acids: CASSHLGTGQNTIYF. In nucleotides, the CDR3 is TGTGCCAGCTCTCATCTCGGGACAGGACAAAACACCATATATTTT.

This clonotype has ten or more counts. The chain couples TRBV6-2 or TRBV6-3 to TRBJ1-1; D is ambiguous. V gave up 6 bases and J gave up 8 bases, with 10 bases separating them. Germline loops: CDR1 MNHEY, CDR2 SVGEGT. The CDR3 contains 11 residues. The CDR3 DNA is TGTGCCAGCAGCCGCCGGCTGGAAGCTTTCTTT. It encodes CASSRRLEAFF.

This clonotype was observed a handful of times. V and J are TRBV4-2 and TRBJ2-2; 12 bases agree with TRBD2. J gave up 3 bases and V 2 bases, and 7 bases lay outside the gene matches. Germline V gene data show CDR1 as LGHNA and CDR2 as YNFKEQ. This CDR3 has 18 amino acids. CDR3 amino acids: CASSQPRLAGEDTGELFF. CDR3 sequence (DNA): TGTGCCAGCAGCCAACCTCGACTAGCGGGAGAGGACACCGGGGAGCTGTTTTTT.

In this sample, this clonotype turned up many times. The chain recombines TRBV20-1 with TRBJ1-1; 7 bases fit TRBD1. The V and J ends lost 5 bases and 0 bases, in that order; junction bases with no gene match: 15. The germline V gene encodes CDR1 DFQATT and CDR2 SNEGSKA (reference sequence). The CDR3 contains 17 residues. This chain's CDR3 is CSAAAPQGMPMNTEAFF. In DNA form, the CDR3 reads TGCAGTGCTGCCGCCCCACAGGGGATGCCCATGAACACTGAAGCTTTCTTT.

CDR3 in amino acids: CASRDGRYSYEQYF. As DNA, the CDR3 is TGTGCCAGTAGGGATGGCAGGTACTCCTACGAGCAGTACTTC. The chain recombines TRBV19 with TRBJ2-7; D gene unclear. The CDR3 sequence is 14 residues long. V lost 6 bases to trimming and J lost 0 bases, with 12 bases between them. Germline loops: CDR1 LNHDA, CDR2 SQIVND (reference sequence).

This clonotype was recorded many times. V is TRBV20-1 and J is TRBJ1-2; possible D gene TRBD1, 5 bases. The CDR3 extends over 14 amino acids. V lost 6 bases and J 0 bases, leaving 14 bases between the germline ends. Looked up from germline, CDR1 is DFQATT and CDR2 is SNEGSKA (reference sequence). The CDR3 sequence: CSARQTATNYGYTF. CDR3 in DNA: TGCAGTGCCCGCCAGACAGCAACTAACTATGGCTACACCTTC.

This clonotype was seen repeatedly, ten times or more. The rearrangement links TRBV12-3 or TRBV12-4 to TRBJ1-6; weak D call: TRBD1 (5 bases). This CDR3 comprises 12 residues. V lost 1 base to trimming and J lost 18 bases, with 13 bases between them. The CDR3 sequence: CASSLGTSQGHF. CDR3 DNA: TGTGCCAGCAGTTTAGGGACATCCCAGGGCCACTTT.

This clonotype was observed once. The rearrangement links TRBV3-1 to TRBJ1-6, with 7 bases fitting TRBD1. Losses at the gene ends were 7 bases for V and 6 bases for J; bases not matched to a gene: 3. CDR3 length: 13 residues. Looked up from germline, CDR1 is LGHDT and CDR2 is YNNKEL (reference sequence). CDR3 nucleotide sequence: TGTGCCAGCAACAGGGGCGGTAATTCACCCCTCCACTTT. Protein product: CASNRGGNSPLHF.

This clonotype occurred many times. The V and J genes are TRBV28 and TRBJ2-7, with 7 nucleotides matching TRBD2. This CDR3 contains 18 residues. The V segment lost 3 bases and the J segment 0 bases; nucleotides outside the gene matches: 14. CDR1 is MDHEN, CDR2 SYDVKM, per germline. CDR3 bases: TGTGCCAGCAGTTTTCAGCTCGGGCTAGCGGACAACTCCTACGAGCAGTACTTC. Protein: CASSFQLGLADNSYEQYF.

This clonotype was seen repeatedly, ten times or more. The chain combines TRBV11-2 with TRBJ2-6, with 9 bases fitting TRBD1. The germline gives CDR1 SGHAT, CDR2 FQNNGV. The CDR3 covers 18 residues. The ends lost 6 bases at V and 4 bases at J; junction bases unmatched: 13. CDR3: CASRHPGQGFSGANVLTF. For the CDR3, the DNA is TGTGCCAGCAGACATCCGGGACAGGGCTTCTCCGGGGCCAACGTCCTGACTTTC.

V and J are TRBV6-2 or TRBV6-3 and TRBJ2-3; TRBD1 agrees at 7 bases. CDR1 MNHEY and CDR2 SVGEGT come from the germline V gene. The J segment lost 2 bases and the V segment lost 8 bases, leaving 10 bases of the junction unmatched. CDR3 length: 15 amino acids. The CDR3: CASGEQGSSTDTQYF. CDR3 nucleotides: TGTGCCAGCGGTGAACAGGGGTCCTCCACAGATACGCAGTATTTT.